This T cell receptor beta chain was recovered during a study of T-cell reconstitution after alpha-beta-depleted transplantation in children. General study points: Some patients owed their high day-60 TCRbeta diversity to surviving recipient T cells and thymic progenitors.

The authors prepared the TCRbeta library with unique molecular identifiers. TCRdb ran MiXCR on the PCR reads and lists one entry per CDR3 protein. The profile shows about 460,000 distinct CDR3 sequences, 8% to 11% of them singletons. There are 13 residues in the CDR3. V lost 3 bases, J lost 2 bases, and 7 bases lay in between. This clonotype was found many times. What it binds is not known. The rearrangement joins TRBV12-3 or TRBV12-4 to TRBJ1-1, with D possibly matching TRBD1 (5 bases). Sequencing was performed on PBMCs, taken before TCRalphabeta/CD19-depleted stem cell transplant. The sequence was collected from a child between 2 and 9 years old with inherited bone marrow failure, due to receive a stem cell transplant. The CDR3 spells CASSFRDNTEAFF. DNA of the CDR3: TGTGCCAGCAGTTTTAGGGACAACACTGAAGCTTTCTTT.